This T cell receptor (beta chain) was found in a study of T cell changes during pregnancy in multiple sclerosis. Measured with immunoSEQ multiplex PCR; TCRdb has only the in-frame clones, and not every one. Of 85,000 to 90,000 clones in the sample, over 85% were seen once. The sequences come from peripheral blood, collected after pregnancy. This TCR came from a female donor in good health, enrolled as a control in a pregnancy study.

The CDR3 loop reads CASSKGTGLGEQYF. CDR3 in DNA: TGTGCCAGCAGCAAAGGGACAGGACTGGGCGAGCAGTACTTC. V gene TRBV7-2 combines with J gene TRBJ2-7; 8 nucleotides match TRBD1. The CDR3 is 14 amino acids. The V and J ends lost 5 bases and 6 bases, in that order; junction bases with no gene match: 9. The germline V gene has CDR1 SGHTA and CDR2 FQGNSA.